Below, one T cell receptor (beta chain) is given with its context. Its antigen remains unidentified. This sample's time point: week 47, end of study. Doses of 300 ug of mutant IDH1 20-mer peptide were given with topical imiquimod. This entry is derived from a study of a mutant IDH1 vaccine in newly diagnosed glioma. Whole-study context: Therapy received beforehand was radiotherapy, temozolomide, or both, with most patients given both.

Clones were read by immunoSEQ multiplex PCR, and TCRdb kept only the in-frame ones, dropping some. The sample contains roughly 56,000 clones, around 75% of which appear only once. The CDR3 consists of 13 residues. With V trimmed by 6 bases and J by 4 bases, 6 bases remained unmatched. CDR1 is SQVTM and CDR2 is ANQGSEA in the germline V gene. The J gene is TRBJ1-2, the V gene TRBV29-1; 9 bases are shared with TRBD1. The TCR was taken from a man aged 45-60 years with glioma. The material sequenced was PBMCs, taken from a glioma patient whose treatment included an IDH1 peptide vaccine. CDR3 sequence reads: CSVRQGDIYGYTF. The CDR3 DNA reads TGCAGCGTACGACAGGGGGATATCTATGGCTACACCTTC.